This passage covers 29 T cell receptor beta chains from one sample sequenced in a study of response to subunit inactivated influenza vaccine. TCRdb used MiXCR to reprocess the RT-PCR reads, holding one entry per CDR3 protein. The sample has about 620,000 distinct CDR3 sequences; roughly 12% are singletons. The sample also formed part of further work on T cells expressing NK-cell markers. That paper adds: Researchers built TCR beta cDNA using 5'RACE template switching with UMIs.

Sequences were derived from PBMCs from blood, sampled on the day of vaccination. These receptors came from a man aged 45-60 years who received an inactivated influenza vaccine.

There are many counts of this clonotype. This chain uses TRBV29-1 with TRBJ2-5; weak D call: TRBD1 (5 bases). V lost 0 bases and J 2 bases, leaving 13 bases between the germline ends. Germline CDR1 reads SQVTM; CDR2 reads ANQGSEA. The CDR3 consists of 15 residues. The CDR3 nucleotides read TGCAGCGTTGAAGATCTCCGGGCAGGGCAAGAGACCCAGTACTTC. Amino acid sequence: CSVEDLRAGQETQYF.

This clonotype appeared a few times. This chain uses TRBV4-3 with TRBJ2-3; a weak D match, TRBD1 (7 bases). CDR3 length: 17 residues. The germline V gene has CDR1 LGHNA and CDR2 YSLEER. V lost 0 bases, J lost 1 base, and 14 bases lay in between. The CDR3 DNA reads TGCGCCAGCAGCCAAGATCTGGCCAGGGGGGGCACAGATACGCAGTATTTT. Amino acid sequence: CASSQDLARGGTDTQYF.

This clonotype was recorded many times. CDR3 bases: TGTGCCACTACGAAAGCAACGGGACAATACAATGAGCAGTTCTTC. The encoded protein is CATTKATGQYNEQFF. V is TRBV6-1 and J is TRBJ2-1; tentative D call: TRBD1 (6 bases). The V end lost 10 bases, the J end lost 4 bases, and 20 bases lay between the germline ends. The CDR3 covers 15 residues. In germline, CDR1 is MNHNS, CDR2 SASEGT.

The table lists this clonotype with a few counts. At one end, the junction sequence differs from germline, possibly due to a read error. The CDR3 DNA sequence: TGTGCTAGCAGCTTAGCAGGGCTCACCGGGGAGCTGTTTTTT. This sequence encodes CASSLAGLTGELFF. The chain combines TRBV7-7 with TRBJ2-2; possibly TRBD1 for D (5 bases). CDR1 and CDR2 from the germline V gene are SSHAT and FNYEAQ (reference sequence). There are 14 residues in the CDR3.

This clonotype was seen only a few times. The V call is TRBV10-3, the J call TRBJ1-5; D call uncertain. Trimming left V 5 bases short and J 7 bases short, with 12 bases between. CDR3 size: 13 residues. From germline, CDR1 is ENHRY and CDR2 SYGVKD. Here the CDR3 reads CAISKNPEQPQHF. The CDR3 DNA reads TGTGCCATCAGTAAAAACCCGGAGCAGCCCCAGCATTTT.

This clonotype turned up a few times. The CDR3 DNA reads as TGTGCCACCACCCCCCCCGTGTCCTACAATGAGCAGTTCTTC. It translates to CATTPPVSYNEQFF. This chain uses TRBV24-1 with TRBJ2-1; D ambiguous. Deletions cut 8 bases from V and 1 base from J, with 11 bases between. The CDR3 totals 14 residues. Germline CDR1 KGHDR, CDR2 SFDVKD.

This clonotype has a handful of counts. The chain carries TRBV5-1 and TRBJ2-2; 10 nucleotides align to TRBD2. Per germline, CDR1 SGHRS and CDR2 YFSETQ. The CDR3 runs to 17 residues. After removal of 2 bases from V and 1 base from J, the junction contained 5 bases not matched to a gene. This CDR3 is CASSLSTSGVNTGELFF. Here the CDR3 DNA reads TGCGCCAGCAGCTTATCCACTAGCGGGGTGAACACCGGGGAGCTGTTTTTT.

This clonotype was observed a few times. This chain links TRBV6-2 or TRBV6-3 with TRBJ2-5; no clear D gene. The CDR3 runs to 13 residues. The germline CDR1 and CDR2 sequences are MNHEY and SVGEGT. V gave up 4 bases and J gave up 0 bases, with 6 bases separating them. The CDR3 DNA reads as TGTGCCAGCAGTTCGACGTACCAAGAGACCCAGTACTTC. This translates into CASSSTYQETQYF.

This clonotype was seen more than once but under ten times. This sequence joins TRBV7-2 and TRBJ2-3; D remains unclear. This CDR3 comprises 14 residues. Germline V gives CDR1 SGHTA, CDR2 FQGNSA. Trimming removed 0 bases at V and 5 bases at J, with 9 bases between. CDR3 sequence: CASSLAAAQDTQYF. DNA for the CDR3: TGTGCCAGCAGCTTAGCTGCAGCTCAAGATACGCAGTATTTT. Together with reference TRBV7-2 and TRBJ2-3, the CDR3 gives the full variable domain: GAGVSQSPSNKVTEKGKDVELRCDPISGHTALYWYRQSLGQGLEFLIYFQGNSAPDKSGLPSDRFSAERTGGSVSTLTIQRTQQEDSAVYLCASSLAAAQDTQYFGPGTRLTVL.

J is TRBJ1-5 and V is TRBV29-1; TRBD1 matches at 7 bases. V gave up 4 bases and J gave up 0 bases; unmatched junction bases: 0. Germline V gene sequence: CDR1 SQVTM, CDR2 ANQGSEA. The CDR3 covers 13 residues. The CDR3 region has the DNA TGCAGCGTTGCAGGGGGTAGCAATCAGCCCCAGCATTTT. This sequence encodes CSVAGGSNQPQHF.

This clonotype was seen more than once but under ten times. This sequence joins TRBV7-6 and TRBJ2-7; 16 nucleotides agree with TRBD2. From germline, CDR1 is SGHVS and CDR2 FNYEAQ. The CDR3 loop spans 19 amino acids. The V segment lost 4 bases and the J segment 1 base; nucleotides outside the gene matches: 10. This CDR3 reads CASSSAVGLAGGESYEQYF. For the CDR3, the DNA is TGTGCCAGCAGCTCGGCGGTGGGACTAGCGGGGGGGGAATCCTACGAGCAGTACTTC.

This clonotype was seen a handful of times. The V and J genes are TRBV7-2 and TRBJ1-2; 8 bases fit TRBD1. Germline values: CDR1 SGHTA, CDR2 FQGNSA. Germline trimming cut 5 bases from V and 8 bases from J; bases unmatched to any gene: 13. The CDR3 length is 15 residues. The CDR3 here is CASSPQGQDYGGYTF. The CDR3 nucleotides are TGTGCCAGCAGCCCACAGGGACAGGACTATGGCGGCTACACCTTC.

This clonotype was counted between two and nine times. V usage is TRBV20-1 and J usage is TRBJ2-7, with 8 bases identical to TRBD1. V lost 5 bases, J lost 0 bases, and 6 bases stayed unmatched. The CDR3 is 14 amino acids. Germline-derived CDR1 and CDR2 are DFQATT and SNEGSKA (reference sequence). The CDR3 spells CSAFPGTGSYEQYF. CDR3 nucleotide sequence: TGCAGTGCTTTCCCCGGGACAGGCTCCTACGAGCAGTACTTC.

This clonotype was found many times. The gene calls are TRBV6-5 and TRBJ2-3; unclear D gene. Trimming shortened V by 8 bases and J by 6 bases, and 12 bases separated the two germline ends. The CDR3 is made up of 12 amino acids. CDR1 and CDR2 from the germline V gene are MNHEY and SVGAGI. CDR3 coding DNA: TGTGCCAGCGGCCCTAACTCGGATACGCAGTATTTT. As protein: CASGPNSDTQYF.

This clonotype was counted only a few times. V usage is TRBV15 and J usage is TRBJ2-1; 8 nucleotides match TRBD1. From germline, CDR1 is LNHNV and CDR2 YYDKDF (reference sequence). The CDR3 spans 15 residues. V shed 1 base and J 7 bases; nucleotides not matched to a gene: 6. CDR3 loop: CATSRGTGHGNEQFF. The CDR3 DNA reads as TGTGCCACCAGCAGAGGGACAGGGCATGGGAATGAGCAGTTCTTC. Supplemented by reference TRBV15 and TRBJ2-1, the full variable domain reads DAMVIQNPRYQVTQFGKPVTLSCSQTLNHNVMYWYQQKSSQAPKLLFHYYDKDFNNEADTPDNFQSRRPNTSFCFLDIRSPGLGDTAMYLCATSRGTGHGNEQFFGPGTRLTVL.

Only a few counts were recorded for this clonotype. The chain has TRBV14 and TRBJ2-1; D not certain. The V gene's germline CDR1 is SGHDN and CDR2 FVKESK. CDR3 length: 15 amino acids. V lost 2 bases to trimming and J lost 9 bases, with 17 bases between them. CDR3 nucleotide sequence: TGTGCCAGCAGCCAATTCCGAGACGGGCCCGGTGAGCAGTTCTTC. This sequence encodes CASSQFRDGPGEQFF.

This clonotype was seen many times. The chain employs TRBV29-1 and TRBJ2-7, with D possibly TRBD1 on 5 matching bases. The CDR3 covers 16 residues. Germline-derived CDR1 and CDR2 are SQVTM and ANQGSEA. V lost 3 bases, J lost 2 bases, and 20 bases lay in between. This CDR3 reads CSVELLGDSEPYEQYF. CDR3 DNA sequence: TGCAGCGTTGAGCTCTTAGGTGACAGCGAACCCTACGAGCAGTACTTC.

For the CDR3, the DNA is TGTGCCAGCATGGCCGAGTACGAGCAGTACTTC. This encodes CASMAEYEQYF. This chain uses TRBV6-5 with TRBJ2-7, with unresolved D. Germline CDR1 and CDR2: MNHEY and SVGAGI. The V gene lost 7 bases and the J gene lost 4 bases, with 8 bases spanning the gap. The CDR3 contains 11 residues.

The chain carries TRBV20-1 and TRBJ2-2; D is tentatively TRBD1 or TRBD2 (6 bases each). The CDR3 loop spans 17 amino acids. Germline V gene lookup returns CDR1 DFQATT and CDR2 SNEGSKA (reference sequence). The V gene lost 0 bases and the J gene lost 7 bases, with 21 bases spanning the gap. The CDR3 sequence is CSARDQGGRGGIGELFF. The CDR3 region has the DNA TGCAGTGCTAGAGATCAAGGGGGGAGAGGGGGTATCGGGGAGCTGTTTTTT.

This clonotype turned up a few times. The genes are TRBV7-2 and TRBJ2-2, with a tentative D call TRBD1 (5 bases). The CDR3 is 13 amino acids. The V gene's germline CDR1 is SGHTA and CDR2 FQGNSA. Trimming shortened V by 7 bases and J by 3 bases, and 9 bases separated the two germline ends. The CDR3 region has the DNA TGTGCCAGCATACAGGAGTACACCGGGGAGCTGTTTTTT. Its translation is CASIQEYTGELFF.

The chain links TRBV4-3 to TRBJ2-7, with TRBD1 identical over 8 bases. Trimming cost V 2 bases and J 2 bases; bases outside gene matches: 5. Germline assignment: CDR1 LGHNA and CDR2 YSLEER. The CDR3 has 15 amino acids. The CDR3 DNA follows: TGCGCCAGCAGCCAAAAAATGGACAGGGCCTACGAGCAGTACTTC. As protein: CASSQKMDRAYEQYF.

This clonotype has just a few counts. The chain combines TRBV11-3 with TRBJ2-1; 10 bases align to TRBD2. Germline V gene data show CDR1 as SGHNT and CDR2 as YENEEA. This CDR3 has 16 residues. The trim removed 5 bases at V and 4 bases at J, leaving 8 bases unmatched. CDR3 DNA sequence: TGTGCCAGCAGCAAGGGGACTAGCGTCTCTTACAATGAGCAGTTCTTC. This sequence encodes CASSKGTSVSYNEQFF.

This sequence joins TRBV28 and TRBJ1-2; TRBD1 is a possible D gene (6 bases). The germline gives CDR1 MDHEN, CDR2 SYDVKM. The CDR3 runs to 17 residues. The V and J ends lost 5 bases and 3 bases respectively, with 22 bases between them. CDR3 region: CASSRALYRDRYYGYTF. As DNA, the CDR3 is TGTGCCAGCAGTAGAGCCTTATATAGAGACAGGTACTATGGCTACACCTTC.

This clonotype has a handful of counts. The chain uses TRBV11-2 and TRBJ2-3; 14 bases are shared with TRBD2. V dropped 2 bases and J dropped 1; count of bases not matched to a gene: 8. CDR1 is SGHAT, CDR2 FQNNGV, per germline. The CDR3 extends over 19 amino acids. CDR3 in DNA: TGTGCCAGCAGCTTACTCGGACTAGCGGGAGGACGGGGCACAGATACGCAGTATTTT. This codes for CASSLLGLAGGRGTDTQYF.

As to this clonotype: An end of the junction does not agree with germline; a read error may underlie this. J is TRBJ2-1 and V is TRBV27; TRBD1 or TRBD2 may be the D gene (6 bases each). This CDR3 is built from 15 residues. Germline-derived CDR1 and CDR2 are MNHEY and SMNVEV (reference sequence). CDR3 sequence (DNA): TGTGCCAGCAAGTTGGTGGGGGGCTCCAACAATGAGCAGTTCTTC. It yields the protein CASKLVGGSNNEQFF.

This clonotype occurred many times. V gene TRBV20-1 combines with J gene TRBJ2-5; 10 bases align to TRBD1. Germline V CDR1 and CDR2: DFQATT, SNEGSKA (reference sequence). The CDR3 has 14 amino acids. The junction had 11 bases not matched to a gene; V was cut back by 4 bases and J by 9 bases. This CDR3 reads CSATQGTGVSSQYF. Here the CDR3 DNA reads TGCAGTGCTACTCAAGGGACAGGGGTCAGTTCCCAGTACTTC.

This clonotype came up a few times. V and J are TRBV20-1 and TRBJ2-5; 14 nucleotides align to TRBD2. From germline, CDR1 is DFQATT and CDR2 SNEGSKA (reference sequence). There are 16 residues in the CDR3. With 7 bases clipped from V and 5 bases from J, the junction kept 12 bases outside the gene matches. Here the CDR3 DNA reads TGCAGTGTTTCCGGACTAGCGGGAGGCGAGGGGGAGACCCAGTACTTC. It is translated as CSVSGLAGGEGETQYF.

V and J are TRBV5-6 and TRBJ2-1; no clear D gene. With 7 bases removed from V and 4 bases from J, the gap between germline ends came to 21 bases. This CDR3 is built from 16 residues. CDR1 SGHDT and CDR2 YYEEEE come from the germline V gene. The DNA for the CDR3 is TGTGCCAGCTCCACCTTCATCCGGATGACTTACAATGAGCAGTTCTTC. Its translation: CASSTFIRMTYNEQFF.

This rearrangement joins TRBV29-1 to TRBJ2-3; TRBD2 agrees at 9 bases. Germline assignment: CDR1 SQVTM and CDR2 ANQGSEA. The V gene end was trimmed by 3 bases and the J gene end by 2 bases; junction bases not matched to a gene: 3. The length of the CDR3 is 14 residues. The CDR3 nucleotides are TGCAGCGTTGAGGTAGCGGGGGTCACAGATACGCAGTATTTT. Amino acid sequence: CSVEVAGVTDTQYF.